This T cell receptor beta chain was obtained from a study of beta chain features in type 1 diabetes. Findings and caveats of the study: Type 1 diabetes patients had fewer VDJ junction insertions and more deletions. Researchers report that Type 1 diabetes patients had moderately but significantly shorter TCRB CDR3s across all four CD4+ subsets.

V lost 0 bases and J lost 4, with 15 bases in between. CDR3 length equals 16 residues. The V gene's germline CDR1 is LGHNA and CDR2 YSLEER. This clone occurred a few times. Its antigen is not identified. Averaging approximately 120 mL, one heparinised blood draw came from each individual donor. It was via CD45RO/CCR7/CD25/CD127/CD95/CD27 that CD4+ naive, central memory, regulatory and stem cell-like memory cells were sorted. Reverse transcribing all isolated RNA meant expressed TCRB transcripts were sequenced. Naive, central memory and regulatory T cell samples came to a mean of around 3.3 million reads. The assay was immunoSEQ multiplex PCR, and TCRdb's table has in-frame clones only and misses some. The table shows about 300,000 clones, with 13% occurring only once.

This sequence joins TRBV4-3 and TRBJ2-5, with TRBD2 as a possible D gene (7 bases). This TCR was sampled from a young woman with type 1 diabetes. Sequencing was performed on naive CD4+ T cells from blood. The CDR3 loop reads CASSQDGGGAGETQYF. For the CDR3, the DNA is TGCGCCAGCAGCCAAGACGGCGGGGGCGCCGGAGAGACCCAGTACTTC.